These T cell receptor beta chains were read from a single sample in a study of blood T cell repertoires in COVID-19. The assay was immunoSEQ multiplex PCR, and TCRdb's table has in-frame clones only and misses some. Here the sample spans about 480,000 clones, approximately 87% being singletons. Sequencing was carried out using PBMCs or T cells enriched from blood (not recorded which). Receptors originate from a woman in her forties who had recovered from COVID-19. CDR3s include the opening cysteine and the closing phenylalanine or tryptophan. The D gene is left open where the match is weak. The size of a clone is reported for some rows only, either as once, few or many, or as a class for expanded clones.

>.|TRBV6-5|TRBJ2-3|.
TGTGCCAGCAAACTAGTCACCCACACAGATACGCAGTATTTT
CASKLVTHTDTQYF
>.|TRBV5-1|TRBJ2-3|.
TGCGCCAGCAGCTTGGGACAGAAATACACAGATACGCAGTATTTT
CASSLGQKYTDTQYF
>.|TRBV30|TRBJ1-2|.
TGTGCCTGGAGTGAGAGTCGCTATGGCTACACCTTC
CAWSESRYGYTF
>.|TRBV11-3|TRBJ2-5|.
TGTGCCAGCAGCCTAGGCGGCCAAGAGACCCAGTACTTC
CASSLGGQETQYF
>.|TRBV21-1|TRBJ1-1|.
TGTGCCAGCAACCAGACGGGGGGAGACACTGAAGCTTTCTTT
CASNQTGGDTEAFF
>.|TRBV5-4|TRBJ1-5|TRBD1
TGTGCCAGCAGCTTACAGGGGAACAATCAGCCCCAGCATTTT
CASSLQGNNQPQHF
>.|TRBV12-3/TRBV12-4|TRBJ1-3|.
TGTGCCAGCATCGGGGGGCTAAACACCATATATTTT
CASIGGLNTIYF
>.|TRBV9|TRBJ1-2|TRBD1
TGTGCCAGCAGCGCGAGGACAGGGGAAAGTGGCTACACCTTC
CASSARTGESGYTF
>.|TRBV5-4|TRBJ2-1|.
TGTGCCAGCAGGTCCGCCTACAATGAGCAGTTCTTC
CASRSAYNEQFF
>.|TRBV10-3|TRBJ2-5|.
TGTGCCATCAGTGAGTCGATAGGGAAGGGGGAGACCCAGTACTTC
CAISESIGKGETQYF
>.|TRBV27|TRBJ2-1|.
TGTGCCAGCAGTCCCATCTTGTTCGATGTAAGGCGGCGAACCTACAATGAGCAGTTCTTC
CASSPILFDVRRRTYNEQFF
>.|TRBV7-2|TRBJ2-1|TRBD1
TGTGCCAGCAGCTTACGCTTTGGGGGACAGGGGAGCAATGAGCAGTTCTTC
CASSLRFGGQGSNEQFF
>.|TRBV4-3|TRBJ2-7|.
TGCGCCAGCAGCCAAGATTACGCGGCAACGTACGAGCAGTACTTC
CASSQDYAATYEQYF
>.|TRBV29-1|TRBJ1-2|TRBD1
TGCAGCGTTACGACAGGGATGAGAGATGGCTACACCTTC
CSVTTGMRDGYTF
>.|TRBV6-5|TRBJ2-1|.
TGTGCCAGCAGTTATCGCCCGGGTTGGAATGAGCAGTTCTTC
CASSYRPGWNEQFF
>.|TRBV7-2|TRBJ2-7|.
TGTGCCAGCAGACTAGACGGTCTAACCTACGAGCAGTACTTC
CASRLDGLTYEQYF
>.|TRBV18|TRBJ2-7|.
TGTGCCAGCTCCCCCGGACAGCCGTCCTACGAGCAGTACTTC
CASSPGQPSYEQYF
>.|TRBV5-5|TRBJ1-1|TRBD1
TGTGCCAGCAGCATAGACAGGGGGCGGACCACTGAAGCTTTCTTT
CASSIDRGRTTEAFF
>.|TRBV7-2|TRBJ1-1|TRBD1
TGTGCCAGCAGCTCAAGGCCGGGACAGGGTATGGGCACTGAAGCTTTCTTT
CASSSRPGQGMGTEAFF
>.|TRBV4-3|TRBJ2-1|TRBD1
TGCGCCAGCAGCCAAGATCGGTTTAGCCCGGGACTCAGGGGGCATGAGCAGTTCTTC
CASSQDRFSPGLRGHEQFF
>.|TRBV19|TRBJ1-2|TRBD1
TGTGCCAGTAGAAAACCACAGGGGAACTATGGCTACACCTTC
CASRKPQGNYGYTF
>.|TRBV6-2/TRBV6-3|TRBJ2-7|.
TGTGCCAGCACCTACTCGGACAGTTCCTACGAGCAGTACTTC
CASTYSDSSYEQYF
>.|TRBV15|TRBJ1-1|.
TGTGCCACCAGCAGAGACGTGGGGCAGATGAACACTGAAGCTTTCTTT
CATSRDVGQMNTEAFF
>once|TRBV12-3/TRBV12-4|TRBJ2-1|.
TGTGCCAGCAGTTTGGAGGAATTCAATGAGCAGTTCTTC
CASSLEEFNEQFF
>.|TRBV7-9|TRBJ2-7|TRBD2
TGTGCCAGCAGCCCCAGGACTAGCGGGATCCCCTACGAGCAGTACTTC
CASSPRTSGIPYEQYF
>once|TRBV7-2|TRBJ1-4|TRBD1
TGTGCCAGCAGCTCCGGACAGGGAACTAATGAAAAACTGTTTTTT
CASSSGQGTNEKLFF
>.|TRBV5-1|TRBJ2-2|TRBD2
TGCGCCAGCAGCTTGGGGACTAGCGGGGGATACACCGGGGAGCTGTTTTTT
CASSLGTSGGYTGELFF
>once|TRBV6-2/TRBV6-3|TRBJ1-5|TRBD1
TGTGCCAGCAGTTCCATACTACAGGGACAGAAGGAACCCAATCAGCCCCAGCATTTT
CASSSILQGQKEPNQPQHF